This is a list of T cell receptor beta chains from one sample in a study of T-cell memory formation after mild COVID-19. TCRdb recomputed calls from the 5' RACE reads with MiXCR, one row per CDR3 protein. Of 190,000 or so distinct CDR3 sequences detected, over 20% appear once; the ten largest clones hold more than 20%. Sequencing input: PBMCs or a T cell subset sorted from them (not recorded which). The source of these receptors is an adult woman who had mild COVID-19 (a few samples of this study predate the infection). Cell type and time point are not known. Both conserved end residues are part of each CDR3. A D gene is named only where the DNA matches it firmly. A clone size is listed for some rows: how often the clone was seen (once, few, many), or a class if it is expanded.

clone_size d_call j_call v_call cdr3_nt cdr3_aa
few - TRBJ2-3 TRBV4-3 TGCGCCAGCAGCCAAGAGGGAGCGCGCACAGATACGCAGTATTTT CASSQEGARTDTQYF
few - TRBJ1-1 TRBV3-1 TGTGCCAGCAGCCCCTCGTACGGAGGGAACACTGAAGCTTTCTTT CASSPSYGGNTEAFF
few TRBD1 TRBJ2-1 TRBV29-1 TGCAGCGTCATGAAGGGGACAGGATACAATGAGCAGTTCTTC CSVMKGTGYNEQFF
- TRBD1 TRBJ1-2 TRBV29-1 TGCAGCGTTGATGAACAGGGGTCAGACTATGGCTACACCTTC CSVDEQGSDYGYTF
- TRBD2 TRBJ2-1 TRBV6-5 TGTGCCAGCAGCCTTATAGCGGGGGGGATCCACAATGAGCAGTTCTTC CASSLIAGGIHNEQFF
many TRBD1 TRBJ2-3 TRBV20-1 TGCAGTGCTAGGGCCGGGACAGGGGACACAGATACGCAGTATTTT CSARAGTGDTDTQYF
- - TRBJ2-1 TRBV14 TGTGCCAGCAGCCAGGTCGCTGGGGTCTACAATGAGCAGTTCTTC CASSQVAGVYNEQFF
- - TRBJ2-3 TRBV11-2 TGTGCCAGCAGCTTCTCTCCCGGGGGCCCCGCGGATACGCAGTATTTT CASSFSPGGPADTQYF
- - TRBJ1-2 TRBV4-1 TGCGCCAGCAGCCAAGATATGGGTGGCTACACCTTC CASSQDMGGYTF
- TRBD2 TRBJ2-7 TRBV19 TGTGCCAGTAGTATTGGGGGGGTGGAGCAGTACTTC CASSIGGVEQYF
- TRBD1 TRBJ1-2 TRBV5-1 TGCGCCAGCAGCGACGGGACAGGGACACCCCACTATGGCTACACCTTC CASSDGTGTPHYGYTF
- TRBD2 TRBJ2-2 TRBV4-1 TGCGCCAGCAGCCAAGGACCGAGCGGGGGGCCCTCCGGGGAGCTGTTTTTT CASSQGPSGGPSGELFF
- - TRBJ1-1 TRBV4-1 TGCGCCAGCAGCCGGGCTACGGCGGGGTTGAACACTGAAGCTTTCTTT CASSRATAGLNTEAFF
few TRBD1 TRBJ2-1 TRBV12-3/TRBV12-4 TGTGCCAGCAGTCCCGGACAGGGGCGCGACTACAATGAGCAGTTCTTC CASSPGQGRDYNEQFF
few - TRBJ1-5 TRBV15 TGTGCCACCAGCAGAGATCTGGACAGAGTCTACAAAGAGAATCAGCCCCAGCATTTT CATSRDLDRVYKENQPQHF
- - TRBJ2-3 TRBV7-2 TGTGCCAGCAGCTTAGCTAGCGGATTTACTAGCACAGATACGCAGTATTTT CASSLASGFTSTDTQYF
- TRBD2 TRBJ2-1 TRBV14 TGTGCCAGCAGCCAAGAGGTGACTAGCGGGAGGGGCCCCTACAATGAGCAGTTCTTC CASSQEVTSGRGPYNEQFF
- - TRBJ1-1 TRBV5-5 TGTGCCAGCAGCCTTATCCCCGGGTCGACTGAAGCTTTCTTT CASSLIPGSTEAFF
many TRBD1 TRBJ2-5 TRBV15 TGTGCCACCAGCGAAGGGACAGGGAAAGAGACCCAGTACTTC CATSEGTGKETQYF
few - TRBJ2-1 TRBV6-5 TGTGCCAGCAGTTACAGGTGGGGCTCCTACAATGAGCAGTTCTTC CASSYRWGSYNEQFF
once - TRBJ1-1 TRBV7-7 TGTGCTAGCAGCGCCCTGGTAGGCCAGAACACTGAAGCTTTCTTT CASSALVGQNTEAFF
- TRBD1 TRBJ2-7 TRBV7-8 TGTGCCAGCAACGATCAAGCTGCCACGGGACAGGGGGCCTACGAGCAGTACTTC CASNDQAATGQGAYEQYF
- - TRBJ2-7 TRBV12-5 TGTGCTAGTGGTTTGGTACCGGCCGTTGGTGAGCAGTACTTC CASGLVPAVGEQYF
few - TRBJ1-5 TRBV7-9 TGTGCCAGCACCCAGTTGGAGAAGGGCCACAATCAGCCCCAGCATTTT CASTQLEKGHNQPQHF
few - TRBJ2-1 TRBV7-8 TGTGCCAGCAGCTTGGACGGGCGCTCCTACAATGAGCAGTTCTTC CASSLDGRSYNEQFF
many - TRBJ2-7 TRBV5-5 TGTGCCAGCAGCTCGTTGGAGGGAATCCGCCTCTACGAGCAGTACTTC CASSSLEGIRLYEQYF
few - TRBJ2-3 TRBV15 TGTGCCACCAGCAGAGAACGAGGAACTAGCACAGATACGCAGTATTTT CATSRERGTSTDTQYF
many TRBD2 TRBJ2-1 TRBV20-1 TGCAGCGCCAAAAGATTTAGCGGGGAAATTTTCTTC CSAKRFSGEIFF
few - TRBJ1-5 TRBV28 TGTGCCAGCACCGGGACAACCTGGCAGCCCCAGCATTTT CASTGTTWQPQHF
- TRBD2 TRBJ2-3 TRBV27 TGTGCCAGCAGTAAGCCCCCCGGGACTACCAACACAGATACGCAGTATTTT CASSKPPGTTNTDTQYF
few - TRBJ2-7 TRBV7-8 TGTGCCAGCAGCTTAGGCGAGACAGGCTACGAGCAGTACTTC CASSLGETGYEQYF
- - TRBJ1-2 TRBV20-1 TGCAGTGCTAGCAACCCCGCTAACTATGGCTACACCTTC CSASNPANYGYTF
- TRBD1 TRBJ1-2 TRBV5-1 TGCGCCAGCAGCTTGGCGACAGGGGTGGACTATGGCTACACCTTC CASSLATGVDYGYTF
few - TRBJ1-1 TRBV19 TGTGCCAGTCGTTTGGGAGCAACCGAAGCTTTCTTT CASRLGATEAFF
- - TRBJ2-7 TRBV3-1 TGTGCCAGCAGCCAAGGTGGTCTAGATCCCTACGAGCAGTACTTC CASSQGGLDPYEQYF
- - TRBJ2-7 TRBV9 TGTGCCAGCAGCGTACAGTCCCTCCCTAGCGAGCAGTACTTC CASSVQSLPSEQYF
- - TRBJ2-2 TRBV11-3 TGTGCCAGCAGCTCTCGAGCCGGGGAGCTGTTTTTT CASSSRAGELFF
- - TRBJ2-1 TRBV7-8 TGTGCCAGCAGCTTACCCGATGAGCAGTTCTTC CASSLPDEQFF
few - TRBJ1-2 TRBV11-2 TGTGCCAGCAGCCAGTTCGTCCACTATGGCTACACCTTC CASSQFVHYGYTF
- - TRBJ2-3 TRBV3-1 TGTGCCAGCAGCGGATGGGCGGCCGCCCGGGATACGCAGTATTTT CASSGWAAARDTQYF
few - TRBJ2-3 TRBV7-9 TGTGCCAGCAGCTCTAAAAGCACAGATACGCAGTATTTT CASSSKSTDTQYF
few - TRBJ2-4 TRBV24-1 TGTGCCACCAGCGGGATCGGGAACATTCAGTACTTC CATSGIGNIQYF
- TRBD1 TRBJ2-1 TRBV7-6 TGTGCCAGCACCCTAGGACAGGGGGTTTACAATGAGCAGTTCTTC CASTLGQGVYNEQFF
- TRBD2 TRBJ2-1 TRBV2 TGTGCCAGCAGTGAAGAGGCGAGTAGCGGGAACTATGAGCAGTTCTTC CASSEEASSGNYEQFF
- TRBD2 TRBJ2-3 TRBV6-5 TGTGCCAGCAGGTCGACTAGCGGGAGGGCCACAGATACGCAGTATTTT CASRSTSGRATDTQYF
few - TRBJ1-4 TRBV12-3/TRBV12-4 TGTGCCAGCAGTTTCTGGAAACAGGGTGAGCGAGAAAAACTGTTTTTT CASSFWKQGEREKLFF
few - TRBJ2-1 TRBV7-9 TGTGCCAGCAGCCCCGCAGTAGGTGAGCAGTTCTTC CASSPAVGEQFF
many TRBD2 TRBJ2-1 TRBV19 TGTGCCAGTAGTAACCGGACTAGCGGTTACAATGAGCAGTTCTTC CASSNRTSGYNEQFF
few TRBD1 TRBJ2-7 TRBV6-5 TGTGCCAGCAGTTTGGGACAGGGACACTACGAGCAGTACTTC CASSLGQGHYEQYF
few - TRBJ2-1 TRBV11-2 TGTGCCAGCAGCTTAGTTAGTTCGGGGGCCTACAATGAGCAGTTCTTC CASSLVSSGAYNEQFF
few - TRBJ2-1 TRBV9 TGTGCCAGCAGCCCATGGGGGGCGGACAACAATGAGCAGTTCTTC CASSPWGADNNEQFF
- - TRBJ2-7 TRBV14 TGTGCCAGCAGCCAAGATCAGGGGTCGCCCTGGTTTTACGAGCAGTACTTC CASSQDQGSPWFYEQYF
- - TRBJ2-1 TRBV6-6 TGTGCCAGCAGTGGACAACAGGGTCAAAGCTCCTACAATGAGCAGTTCTTC CASSGQQGQSSYNEQFF
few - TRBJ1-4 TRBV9 TGTGCCAGCAGCGTAGCCTGGGGTATGGATGAAAAACTGTTTTTT CASSVAWGMDEKLFF
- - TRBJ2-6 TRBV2 TGTGCCAGCAGTGAGTCGTTTGGGGCCAACGTCCTGACTTTC CASSESFGANVLTF
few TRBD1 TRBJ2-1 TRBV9 TGTGCCAGCAGCGCGCCGGGACAGGGATATAATGAGCAGTTCTTC CASSAPGQGYNEQFF
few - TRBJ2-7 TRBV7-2 TGTGCCAGCAGCTTAGGACTAGACTACGAGCAGTACTTC CASSLGLDYEQYF
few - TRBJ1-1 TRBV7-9 TGTGCCAGCAGCCTTTTGGGGAGTGAAGCTTTCTTT CASSLLGSEAFF
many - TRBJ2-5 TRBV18 TGTGCCAGCTCATCCGAAGAGACCCAGTACTTC CASSSEETQYF